The text below deals with one T cell receptor (beta chain). No antigen is known for it. This sample was included in a study of early T cells in non-severe SARS-CoV-2 infection. Study-level information: Bulk RNA isolated from unsorted whole blood underwent sequencing; chains were not paired. Study conclusions and caveats: Comparison of clonotypes with VDJdb favored anti-spike CD8 responses while missing private and CD4 specificities.

Individual cDNA molecules were tagged with unique molecular identifiers. MiXCR, run by TCRdb on the 5' RACE reads, gives a single entry per CDR3 protein. The data contain tens of thousands of distinct CDR3 sequences, around 12% of them singletons. The V and J ends lost 2 bases and 5 bases respectively, with 13 bases between them. The germline gives CDR1 PRHDT, CDR2 FYEKMQ (reference sequence). This CDR3 comprises 14 residues. This sequence joins TRBV13 and TRBJ2-7; D is unresolved. Sample: whole blood. The source is an adult who was a healthcare worker with PCR-confirmed SARS-CoV-2 infection or an uninfected control (not recorded which). The CDR3 nucleotides read TGTGCCAGCAGCTTACGGCCAAACGGCCACGAGCAGTACTTC. It yields the protein CASSLRPNGHEQYF. The whole variable domain, filled in from reference TRBV13 and TRBJ2-7, reads AAGVIQSPRHLIKEKRETATLKCYPIPRHDTVYWYQQGPGQDPQFLISFYEKMQSDKGSIPDRFSAQQFSDYHSELNMSSLELGDSALYFCASSLRPNGHEQYFGPGTRLTVT.